The TCR beta chain described here comes from a study of cytomegalovirus exposure and HLA in healthy donors. Study observations and caveats: A missense DCLRE1C variant was associated with V- and J-gene trimming of TCR beta chains in a later analysis, and an independent cohort replicated the association. In most subjects, TCR beta sequences reportedly gave accurate predictions of HLA-A and HLA-B alleles.

Comment on this clone: Its antigen is as yet unknown.

PCR involved 60 Vbeta and 13 Jbeta primers. The table came from immunoSEQ multiplex PCR; TCRdb's copy has only in-frame clones and leaves some out. The sample yields 150,000 to 200,000 clones, about four fifths seen once. Per germline, CDR1 WSHSY and CDR2 SAAADI. The length of the CDR3 is 14 residues. V lost 6 bases, J lost 2 bases, and 6 bases stayed unmatched. The receptor was isolated from a man in his late teens or twenties in good health and CMV-seronegative. This chain joins TRBV10-2 and TRBJ1-2, with 7 nucleotides matching TRBD1. Sequencing used PBMCs. CDR3 sequence: CASRGSGQNYGYTF. DNA for the CDR3: TGCGCCAGCAGGGGGTCGGGACAGAACTATGGCTACACCTTC.